These 17 T cell receptor beta chains came from one sample sequenced in a study of T cells after yellow fever vaccination. Each CDR3 protein gets one entry after TCRdb re-called the 5' RACE reads with MiXCR. The data hold around 530,000 distinct CDR3 sequences, with roughly a sixth observed a single time. Sequencing used PBMCs, obtained 5 days after the first yellow fever vaccination. The receptor set was obtained from a man aged 18-30 years who received the YFV17D yellow fever vaccine.

The CDR3 sequence is CASSARGPVFGNTIYF. The CDR3 bases are TGTGCCAGCAGCGCCCGCGGTCCGGTTTTTGGAAACACCATATATTTT. This chain connects TRBV6-1 to TRBJ1-3; no reliable D call. V dropped 6 bases and J dropped 3 bases, with 18 bases sitting between them. The CDR3 sequence is 16 residues long. Germline lookup yields CDR1 MNHNS and CDR2 SASEGT.

J is TRBJ2-7 and V is TRBV4-1, with TRBD2 identical over 9 bases. The germline V gene encodes CDR1 MGHRA and CDR2 YSYEKL. Trimming at V came to 3 bases and at J to 2 bases, leaving 5 bases not matched to a gene. This CDR3 has 15 residues. The CDR3 DNA is TGCGCCAGCAGCCAGGGTAGCGGGGGCCCCTACGAGCAGTACTTC. Encoded protein: CASSQGSGGPYEQYF.

This clonotype has more than one count but fewer than ten. The genes are TRBV7-9 and TRBJ1-2, with D possibly TRBD1 on 6 matching bases. CDR1 and CDR2 from the germline V gene are SEHNR and FQNEAQ (reference sequence). CDR3 size: 14 residues. Trimming took 5 bases from V and 8 from J, leaving 18 bases between them. Here the CDR3 reads CASSPRDRFGGYTF. DNA for the CDR3: TGTGCCAGCAGCCCCAGAGACAGGTTCGGCGGCTACACCTTC. Full variable domain (outside the CDR3, taken from reference TRBV7-9 and TRBJ1-2): DTGVSQNPRHKITKRGQNVTFRCDPISEHNRLYWYRQTLGQGPEFLTYFQNEAQLEKSRLLSDRFSAERPKGSFSTLEIQRTEQGDSAMYLCASSPRDRFGGYTFGSGTRLTVV.

The sample holds a few counts of this clonotype. Here the CDR3 DNA reads TGCGCCAGTAGCCGACCGGCCCAAAGCGGCACAGATACGCAGTATTTT. As protein: CASSRPAQSGTDTQYF. V gene TRBV5-1 combines with J gene TRBJ2-3; no firm D call. CDR1 is SGHRS, CDR2 YFSETQ, per germline. Between the trimmed V and J ends, which lost 8 bases and 1 base, there was a span of 20 bases. The CDR3 runs 16 residues.

The rearrangement uses TRBV12-3 or TRBV12-4 and TRBJ2-2; unclear D gene. The length of the CDR3 is 15 residues. Trimming took off 3 bases at V and 6 bases at J, with 14 bases between the two ends. The CDR3 sequence is CASSFLQASSGELFF. The CDR3 bases are TGTGCCAGCAGTTTCCTCCAGGCCTCTTCCGGGGAGCTGTTTTTT.

This chain links TRBV29-1 with TRBJ2-5; D is unclear. The V and J ends lost 1 base and 5 bases respectively, with 11 bases between them. CDR1 SQVTM and CDR2 ANQGSEA come from the germline V gene. The length of the CDR3 is 13 residues. DNA of the CDR3: TGCAGCGTTGAAGGGGGATTGGAGGAGACCCAGTACTTC. Its protein is CSVEGGLEETQYF.

The chain carries TRBV19 and TRBJ1-2; 8 nucleotides line up with TRBD1. V shed 5 bases, J shed 4 bases, and the junction held 6 bases outside the gene matches. Germline CDR1 and CDR2: LNHDA and SQIVND (reference sequence). The CDR3 is 14 amino acids. This CDR3 is CASSPRTGTYGYTF. The CDR3 bases are TGTGCCAGTAGTCCCAGGACAGGGACCTATGGCTACACCTTC.

This clonotype was observed a few times. The gene calls are TRBV20-1 and TRBJ2-1; 7 nucleotides agree with TRBD2. This CDR3 has 14 amino acids. V lost 4 bases and J lost 4; bases outside the gene matches: 7. The germline CDR1 and CDR2 sequences are DFQATT and SNEGSKA (reference sequence). The CDR3 is CSATIAGHYNEQFF. CDR3 nucleotides: TGCAGTGCTACAATAGCGGGTCATTACAATGAGCAGTTCTTC.

V is TRBV20-1 and J is TRBJ1-6, with 11 bases that match TRBD1. This CDR3 is 15 amino acids long. Germline V lookup: CDR1 DFQATT, CDR2 SNEGSKA (reference sequence). The CDR3 is CSAKRTGGSNSPLHF. The CDR3 DNA is TGCAGCGCAAAAAGGACAGGGGGCTCAAATTCACCCCTCCACTTT.

V gene TRBV5-1 combines with J gene TRBJ1-5, with D possibly TRBD1 on 5 matching bases. This CDR3 contains 14 residues. Trimming removed 0 bases at V and 9 bases at J, with 13 bases between. Per germline, CDR1 SGHRS and CDR2 YFSETQ. In DNA form, the CDR3 reads TGCGCCAGCAGCTTGGATGTGCCTGGGGGGCCCCAGCATTTT. Translation: CASSLDVPGGPQHF.

The chain is built from TRBV20-1 and TRBJ1-2; D is unresolved. V gave up 3 bases and J gave up 5 bases, with 13 bases separating them. Germline loops: CDR1 DFQATT, CDR2 SNEGSKA (reference sequence). The CDR3 has 13 amino acids. This chain's CDR3 is CSARTSSAYGYTF. For the CDR3, the DNA is TGCAGTGCTAGGACCTCATCGGCATATGGCTACACCTTC.

This clonotype was found a few times. The CDR3 spells CASSAAGAEETQYF. As DNA, the CDR3 is TGTGCCAGCAGCGCCGCGGGGGCGGAAGAGACCCAGTACTTC. The rearrangement uses TRBV9 and TRBJ2-5; the D gene is possibly TRBD2 (7 bases). CDR1 SGDLS and CDR2 YYNGEE come from the germline V gene. The V and J ends lost 3 bases and 3 bases respectively, with 12 bases between them. The CDR3 loop spans 14 amino acids.

The chain carries TRBV12-3 or TRBV12-4 and TRBJ1-5, with D hard to call. This CDR3 region has 14 residues. The germline V and J ends were trimmed by 2 bases and 7 bases, with 12 bases remaining between them. CDR3 DNA: TGTGCCAGCAGTTTAACGGGGTTCGGGCAGCCCCAGCATTTT. It encodes CASSLTGFGQPQHF.

The chain combines TRBV6-1 with TRBJ1-2, with TRBD1 identical over 7 bases. The germline gives CDR1 MNHNS, CDR2 SASEGT. The CDR3 extends over 15 amino acids. The V and J ends lost 7 bases and 5 bases, in that order; junction bases with no gene match: 13. CDR3 sequence: CASTLGGRGRYGYTF. CDR3 DNA sequence: TGTGCCAGCACCTTGGGGGGCAGGGGGAGATATGGCTACACCTTC.

In DNA form, the CDR3 reads TGTGCCAGCAGCCCCTGGGGACAGCTCTATGGCTACACCTTC. Its translation: CASSPWGQLYGYTF. V usage is TRBV7-2 and J usage is TRBJ1-2; 7 positions match TRBD1. Germline values: CDR1 SGHTA, CDR2 FQGNSA. The CDR3 covers 14 residues. The trim removed 5 bases at V and 4 bases at J, leaving 7 bases unmatched.

The table lists this clonotype with a few counts. The V and J genes are TRBV12-3 or TRBV12-4 and TRBJ2-3; 12 positions match TRBD2. The J segment lost 2 bases and the V segment lost 8 bases, leaving 2 bases of the junction unmatched. The CDR3 covers 14 residues. The CDR3 DNA reads as TGTGCCAGCGGACTAGCGGGGCTCACAGATACGCAGTATTTT. Its protein is CASGLAGLTDTQYF.

The V and J genes are TRBV6-1 and TRBJ2-2; possible D gene TRBD1, 6 bases. The CDR3 sequence is 15 residues long. V lost 6 bases, J lost 7 bases, and 18 bases lay in between. Germline V gene lookup returns CDR1 MNHNS and CDR2 SASEGT. CDR3 DNA sequence: TGTGCCAGCAGGGAGCACAGGGCAAGGGACGGGGAGCTGTTTTTT. It specifies CASREHRARDGELFF.